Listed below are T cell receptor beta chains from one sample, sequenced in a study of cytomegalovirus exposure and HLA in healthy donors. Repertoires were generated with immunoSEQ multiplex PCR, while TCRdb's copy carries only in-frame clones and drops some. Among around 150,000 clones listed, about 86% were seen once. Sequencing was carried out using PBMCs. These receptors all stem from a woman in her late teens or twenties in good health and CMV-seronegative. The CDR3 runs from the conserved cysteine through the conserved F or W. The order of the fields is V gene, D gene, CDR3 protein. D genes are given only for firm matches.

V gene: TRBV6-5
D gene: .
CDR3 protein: CASSYGAGNNEQFF

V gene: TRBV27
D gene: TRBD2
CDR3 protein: CASSFRAGGYEQYF

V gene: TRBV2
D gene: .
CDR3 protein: CASSETQAGYTF

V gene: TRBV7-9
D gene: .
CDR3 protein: CASSLGGDYGYTF

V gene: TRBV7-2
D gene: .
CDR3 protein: CASSLSRGQINEQFF

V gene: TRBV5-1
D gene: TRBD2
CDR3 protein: CASSLVSGLAGLSGANVLTF

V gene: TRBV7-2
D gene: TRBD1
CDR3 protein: CASSLDRGANYGYTF

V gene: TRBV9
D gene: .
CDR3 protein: CASSVGLGTAGYGEQYF

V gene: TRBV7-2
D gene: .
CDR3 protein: CASSLGDPRAAETQYF

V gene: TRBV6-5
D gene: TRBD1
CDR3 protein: CASSYINRGWDSEAFF

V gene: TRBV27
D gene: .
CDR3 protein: CASGFRGNEQFF

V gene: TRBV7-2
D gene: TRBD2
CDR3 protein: CASSPKGLAGTGELFF

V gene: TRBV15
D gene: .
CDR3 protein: CATSRGRAGGSYEQYF

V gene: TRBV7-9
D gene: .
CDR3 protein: CASSPTSASYEQYF

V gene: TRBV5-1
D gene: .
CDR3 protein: CASSGGSSGNTIYF

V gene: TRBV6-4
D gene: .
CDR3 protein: CASSDGQENTEAFF

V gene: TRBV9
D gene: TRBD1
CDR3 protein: CASSLRDRANGYTF

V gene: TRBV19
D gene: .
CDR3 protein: CASSTGTHTGELFF

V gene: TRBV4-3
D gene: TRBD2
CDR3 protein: CASSQGLAGGYEQYF